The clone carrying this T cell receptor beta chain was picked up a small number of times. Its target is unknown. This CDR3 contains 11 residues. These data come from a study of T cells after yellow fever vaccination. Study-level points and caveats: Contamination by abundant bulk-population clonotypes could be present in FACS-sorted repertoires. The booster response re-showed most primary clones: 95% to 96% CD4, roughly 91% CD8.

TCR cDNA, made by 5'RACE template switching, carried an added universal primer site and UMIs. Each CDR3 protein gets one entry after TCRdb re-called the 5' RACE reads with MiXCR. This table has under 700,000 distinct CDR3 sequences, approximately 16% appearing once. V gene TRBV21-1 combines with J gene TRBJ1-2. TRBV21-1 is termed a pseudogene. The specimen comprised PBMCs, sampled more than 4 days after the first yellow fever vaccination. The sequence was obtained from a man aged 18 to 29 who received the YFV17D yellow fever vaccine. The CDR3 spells CASSKEKRLLF. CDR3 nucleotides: TGTGCCAGCAGCAAAGAGAAGAGACTCCTCTTC.